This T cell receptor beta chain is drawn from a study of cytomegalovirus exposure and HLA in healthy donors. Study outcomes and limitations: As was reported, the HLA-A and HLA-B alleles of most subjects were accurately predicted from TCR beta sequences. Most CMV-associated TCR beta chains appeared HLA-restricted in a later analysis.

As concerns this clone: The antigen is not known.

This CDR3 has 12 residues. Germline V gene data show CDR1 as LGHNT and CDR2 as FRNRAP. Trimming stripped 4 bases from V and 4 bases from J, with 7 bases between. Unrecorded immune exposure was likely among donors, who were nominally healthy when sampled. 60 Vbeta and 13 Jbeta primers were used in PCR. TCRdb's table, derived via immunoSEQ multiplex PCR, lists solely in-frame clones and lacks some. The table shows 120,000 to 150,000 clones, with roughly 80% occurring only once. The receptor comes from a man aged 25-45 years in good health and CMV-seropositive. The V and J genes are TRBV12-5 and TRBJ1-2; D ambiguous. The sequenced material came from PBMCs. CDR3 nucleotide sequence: TGTGCTAGTGGTTGGCCCCTCTATGGCTACACCTTC. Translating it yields CASGWPLYGYTF.